The 13 T cell receptor beta chains below come from one sample, sequenced in a study of neurological immune-mediated disorders. Time point meaning: longitudinal time-point 2. One entry per CDR3 protein, called by TCRdb with MiXCR from the 5' RACE reads. The table records 55,000 to 65,000 distinct CDR3 sequences, around 9.7% of them present only once. Material: PBMCs. The receptors derive from a young man in good health.

This clonotype was seen a handful of times. The chain recombines TRBV5-1 with TRBJ2-7; TRBD1 agrees at 10 bases. This CDR3 is built from 15 residues. Germline CDR1 SGHRS, CDR2 YFSETQ. The J segment lost 6 bases and the V segment lost 3 bases, leaving 9 bases of the junction unmatched. The CDR3 DNA sequence: TGCGCCAGCAGCTACCTTCGGGACAGGGGTGTCGAGCAGTACTTC. It codes for CASSYLRDRGVEQYF.

This clonotype was recorded at least ten times. The chain uses TRBV10-2 and TRBJ2-3, with 10 bases matching TRBD2. J was trimmed by 5 bases and V by 4 bases; bases with no gene match: 6. Germline V gene lookup returns CDR1 WSHSY and CDR2 SAAADI. CDR3 length: 15 amino acids. CDR3: CASSGLAGVVDTQYF. CDR3 nucleotides: TGCGCCAGCAGTGGTCTAGCGGGAGTTGTAGATACGCAGTATTTT.

The sample holds many counts of this clonotype. J is TRBJ2-7 and V is TRBV27; 11 bases are shared with TRBD2. J lost 0 bases, V lost 6 bases, and 4 bases had no gene match. This CDR3 contains 15 residues. From germline, CDR1 is MNHEY and CDR2 SMNVEV (reference sequence). This CDR3 is CASSRGLADSYEQYF. The CDR3 nucleotides are TGTGCCAGCAGCAGGGGACTAGCGGACTCCTACGAGCAGTACTTC.

This clonotype was counted ten times or more. This chain uses TRBV29-1 with TRBJ2-1; TRBD2 might be the D (6 bases). CDR3 length equals 12 residues. CDR1 and CDR2 from the germline V gene are SQVTM and ANQGSEA. V lost 4 bases and J lost 3, with 7 bases in between. The CDR3 sequence is CSVGRVYNEQFF. The CDR3 DNA is TGCAGCGTTGGGAGGGTCTACAATGAGCAGTTCTTC.

This clonotype has at least ten counts. The chain joins TRBV5-1 to TRBJ2-7; 9 nucleotides agree with TRBD1. The CDR3 covers 15 residues. Germline V gene data show CDR1 as SGHRS and CDR2 as YFSETQ. The V and J ends lost 4 bases and 0 bases, in that order; junction bases with no gene match: 5. The CDR3 region is CASSREDRGSYEQYF. As DNA, the CDR3 is TGCGCCAGCAGCCGGGAGGACAGGGGCTCCTACGAGCAGTACTTC. Supplemented by reference TRBV5-1 and TRBJ2-7, the full variable domain reads KAGVTQTPRYLIKTRGQQVTLSCSPISGHRSVSWYQQTPGQGLQFLFEYFSETQRNKGNFPGRFSGRQFSNSRSEMNVSTLELGDSALYLCASSREDRGSYEQYFGPGTRLTVT.

This clonotype was recorded at least ten times. V gene TRBV9 combines with J gene TRBJ1-4; no clear D. The germline V and J ends were trimmed by 4 bases and 0 bases, with 13 bases remaining between them. The CDR3 loop spans 16 amino acids. Germline lookup yields CDR1 SGDLS and CDR2 YYNGEE. CDR3 in amino acids: CASSPQRSATNEKLFF. CDR3 nucleotide sequence: TGTGCCAGCAGCCCCCAAAGGAGCGCAACTAATGAAAAACTGTTTTTT.

This clonotype was detected many times. The chain joins TRBV5-6 to TRBJ2-1; possible D gene TRBD2, 6 bases. The V end was cut by 1 base, the J end by 9 bases, with 17 bases between. Germline loops: CDR1 SGHDT, CDR2 YYEEEE. The CDR3 contains 15 residues. CDR3 nucleotides: TGTGCCAGCAGCTTGATCGGCGGGATTAAGACTGAGCAGTTCTTC. Translation: CASSLIGGIKTEQFF.

This clonotype came up many times. This chain connects TRBV5-1 to TRBJ2-2, with D possibly being TRBD1 (6 bases). Deletions cut 5 bases from V and 5 bases from J, with 13 bases between. Looked up from germline, CDR1 is SGHRS and CDR2 is YFSETQ. The CDR3 consists of 14 residues. The CDR3 region is CASSFLQGTGELFF. CDR3 DNA: TGCGCCAGCAGTTTTCTACAGGGAACCGGGGAGCTGTTTTTT.

This clonotype was observed at least ten times. The gene calls are TRBV4-1 and TRBJ2-3; TRBD2 aligns across 8 bases. V shed 3 bases and J 6 bases; nucleotides not matched to a gene: 11. CDR1 and CDR2 (germline): MGHRA, YSYEKL. The CDR3 spans 16 residues. The CDR3 here is CASSHELAAREDTQYF. The DNA for the CDR3 is TGCGCCAGCAGCCATGAACTAGCGGCCCGAGAGGATACGCAGTATTTT.

This clonotype was observed at least ten times. The chain links TRBV28 to TRBJ1-6, with TRBD1 identical over 7 bases. The CDR3 is made up of 16 amino acids. The trim removed 6 bases at V and 7 bases at J, leaving 12 bases unmatched. Germline lookup yields CDR1 MDHEN and CDR2 SYDVKM. CDR3 sequence reads: CASRALFRGNNSPLHF. DNA for the CDR3: TGTGCCAGCAGGGCATTATTCAGGGGGAACAATTCACCCCTCCACTTT.

Worth noting for this clonotype: This may stem from a read error, because a much larger clone lies one nucleotide away. The rearrangement links TRBV2 to TRBJ1-2; tentative D call: TRBD1 (5 bases). This CDR3 is built from 12 residues. V was clipped by 8 bases and J by 2 bases, with 9 bases between them. Germline V gene lookup returns CDR1 SNHLY and CDR2 FYNNEI. This CDR3 reads CASHRKNYGYTF. CDR3 bases: TGTGCCAGCCACAGGAAGAACTATGGCTACACCTTC.

In this sample, this clonotype turned up many times. CDR3 sequence: CASSWTGAYQETQYF. The CDR3 DNA reads as TGCGCCAGCAGTTGGACAGGGGCCTACCAAGAGACCCAGTACTTC. The chain carries TRBV5-1 and TRBJ2-5; 9 nucleotides align to TRBD1. In germline, CDR1 is SGHRS, CDR2 YFSETQ. The CDR3 loop spans 15 amino acids. With V trimmed by 5 bases and J by 0 bases, 5 bases remained unmatched. The variable domain in full, completed from reference TRBV5-1 and TRBJ2-5, reads KAGVTQTPRYLIKTRGQQVTLSCSPISGHRSVSWYQQTPGQGLQFLFEYFSETQRNKGNFPGRFSGRQFSNSRSEMNVSTLELGDSALYLCASSWTGAYQETQYFGPGTRLLVL.

There are many counts of this clonotype. The chain links TRBV6-4 to TRBJ2-3, with TRBD2 matching over 14 bases. V dropped 10 bases and J dropped 6; count of bases not matched to a gene: 9. This CDR3 comprises 15 residues. CDR1 and CDR2 from the germline V gene are MRHNA and SNTAGT. CDR3 residues: CAIGLAGGLQDTQYF. The CDR3 DNA is TGTGCCATAGGACTAGCGGGAGGCCTCCAGGATACGCAGTATTTT.